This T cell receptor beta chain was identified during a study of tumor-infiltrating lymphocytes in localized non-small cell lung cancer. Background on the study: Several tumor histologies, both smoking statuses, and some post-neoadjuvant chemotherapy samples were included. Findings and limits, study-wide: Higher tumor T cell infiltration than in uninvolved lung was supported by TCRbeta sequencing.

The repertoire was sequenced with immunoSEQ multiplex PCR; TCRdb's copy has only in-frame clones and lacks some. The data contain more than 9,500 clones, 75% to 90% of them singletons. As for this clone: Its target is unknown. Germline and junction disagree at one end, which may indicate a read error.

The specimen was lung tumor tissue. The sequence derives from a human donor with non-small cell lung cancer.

The DNA for the CDR3 is TGCGCCAGCAGTCCTTCCGGGACAGGGGAAACCTACGAGCAGTACTTC. This gives the protein CASSPSGTGETYEQYF. This rearrangement joins TRBV5-5 to TRBJ2-7; 10 nucleotides line up with TRBD1. This CDR3 has 16 residues. Per the germline V gene, CDR1 is SGHKS and CDR2 is YYEKEE (reference sequence).